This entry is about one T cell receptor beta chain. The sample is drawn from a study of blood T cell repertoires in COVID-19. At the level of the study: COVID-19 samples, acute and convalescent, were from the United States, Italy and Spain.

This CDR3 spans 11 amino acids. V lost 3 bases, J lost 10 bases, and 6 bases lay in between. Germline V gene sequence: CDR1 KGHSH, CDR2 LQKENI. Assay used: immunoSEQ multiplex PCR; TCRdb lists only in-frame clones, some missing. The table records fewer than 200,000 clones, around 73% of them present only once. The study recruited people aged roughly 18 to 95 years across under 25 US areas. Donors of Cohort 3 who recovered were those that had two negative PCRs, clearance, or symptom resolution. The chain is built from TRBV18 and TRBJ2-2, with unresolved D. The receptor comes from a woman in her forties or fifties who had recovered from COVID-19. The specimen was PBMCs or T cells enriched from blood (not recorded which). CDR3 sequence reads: CASSPRVELFF. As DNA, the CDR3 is TGTGCCAGCTCACCGCGCGTGGAGCTGTTTTTT.